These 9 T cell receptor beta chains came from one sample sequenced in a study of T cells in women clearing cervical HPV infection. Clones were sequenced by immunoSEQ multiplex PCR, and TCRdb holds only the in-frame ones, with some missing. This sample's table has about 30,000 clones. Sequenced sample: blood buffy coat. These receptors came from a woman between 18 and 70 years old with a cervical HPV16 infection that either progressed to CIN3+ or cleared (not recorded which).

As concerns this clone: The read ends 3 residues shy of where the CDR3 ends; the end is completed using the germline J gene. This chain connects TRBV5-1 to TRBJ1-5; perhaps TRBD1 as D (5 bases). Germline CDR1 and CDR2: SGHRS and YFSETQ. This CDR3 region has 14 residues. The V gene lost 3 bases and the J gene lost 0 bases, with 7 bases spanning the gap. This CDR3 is CASSSGYSNQPQHF. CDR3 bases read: TGCGCCAGCAGCTCAGGGTATAGCAATCAGCCC.

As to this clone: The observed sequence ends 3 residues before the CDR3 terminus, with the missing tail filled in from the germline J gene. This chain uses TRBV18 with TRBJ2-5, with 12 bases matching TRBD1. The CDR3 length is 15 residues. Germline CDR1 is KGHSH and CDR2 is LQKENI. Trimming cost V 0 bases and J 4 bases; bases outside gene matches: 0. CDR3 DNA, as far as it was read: TGTGCCAGCTCACCACCGGGACAGGGGGCAGAGACC. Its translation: CASSPPGQGAET. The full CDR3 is CASSPPGQGAETQYF.

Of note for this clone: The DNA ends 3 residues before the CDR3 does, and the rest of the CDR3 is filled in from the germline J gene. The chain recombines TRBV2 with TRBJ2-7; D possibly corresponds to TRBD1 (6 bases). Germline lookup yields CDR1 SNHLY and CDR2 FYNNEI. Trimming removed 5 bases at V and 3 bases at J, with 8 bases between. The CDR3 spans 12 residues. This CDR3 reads CASSTDSYEQYF. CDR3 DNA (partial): TGTGCCAGCAGTACGGACAGCTACGAG.

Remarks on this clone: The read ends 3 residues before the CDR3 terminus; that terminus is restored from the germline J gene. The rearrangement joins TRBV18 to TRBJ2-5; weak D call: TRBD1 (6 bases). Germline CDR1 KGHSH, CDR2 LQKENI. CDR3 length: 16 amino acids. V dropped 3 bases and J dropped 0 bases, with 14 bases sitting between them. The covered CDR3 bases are TGTGCCAGCTCACCCACGCTCCGGGACAACCAAGAGACC. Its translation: CASSPTLRDNQET. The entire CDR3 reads CASSPTLRDNQETQYF. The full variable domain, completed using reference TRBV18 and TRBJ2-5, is NAGVMQNPRHLVRRRGQEARLRCSPMKGHSHVYWYRQLPEEGLKFMVYLQKENIIDESGMPKERFSAEFPKEGPSILRIQQVVRGDSAAYFCASSPTLRDNQETQYFGPGTRLLVL.

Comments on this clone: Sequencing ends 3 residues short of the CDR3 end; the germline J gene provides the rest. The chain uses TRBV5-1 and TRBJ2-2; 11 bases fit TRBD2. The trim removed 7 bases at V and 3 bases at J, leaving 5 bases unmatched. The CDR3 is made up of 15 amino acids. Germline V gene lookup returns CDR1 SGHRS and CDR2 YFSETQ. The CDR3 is CASSGTSGDTGELFF. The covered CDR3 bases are TGCGCCAGCTCCGGGACTAGCGGTGACACCGGGGAG.

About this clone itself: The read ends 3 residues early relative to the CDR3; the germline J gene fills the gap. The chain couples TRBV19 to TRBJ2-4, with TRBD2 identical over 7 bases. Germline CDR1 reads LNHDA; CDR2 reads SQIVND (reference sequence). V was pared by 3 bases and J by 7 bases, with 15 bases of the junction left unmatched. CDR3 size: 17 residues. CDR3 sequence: CASSIVASGERWNIQYF. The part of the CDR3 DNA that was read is TGTGCCAGTAGTATCGTGGCTAGCGGTGAGCGGTGGAACATT.

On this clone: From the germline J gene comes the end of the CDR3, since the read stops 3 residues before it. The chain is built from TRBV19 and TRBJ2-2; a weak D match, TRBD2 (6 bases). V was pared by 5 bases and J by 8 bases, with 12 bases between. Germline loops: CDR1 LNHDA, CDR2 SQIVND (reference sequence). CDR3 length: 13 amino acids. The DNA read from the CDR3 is TGTGCCAGTAGTCGCCGGGGGAGGGGGGAG. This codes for CASSRRGRGE. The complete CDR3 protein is CASSRRGRGELFF.

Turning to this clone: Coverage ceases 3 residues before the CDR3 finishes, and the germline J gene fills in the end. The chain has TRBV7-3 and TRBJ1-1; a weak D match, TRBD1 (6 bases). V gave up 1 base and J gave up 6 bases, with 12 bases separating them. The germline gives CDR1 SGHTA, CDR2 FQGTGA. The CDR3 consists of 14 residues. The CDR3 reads CASSLKGGSPEAFF. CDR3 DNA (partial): TGTGCCAGCAGCTTAAAGGGGGGGAGTCCTGAA.

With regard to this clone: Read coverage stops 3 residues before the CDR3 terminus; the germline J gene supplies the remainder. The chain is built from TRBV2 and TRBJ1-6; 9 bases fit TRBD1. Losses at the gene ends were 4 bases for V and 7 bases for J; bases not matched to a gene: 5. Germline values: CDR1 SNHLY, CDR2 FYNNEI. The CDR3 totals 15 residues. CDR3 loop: CASSVVTGGNSPLHF. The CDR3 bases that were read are TGTGCCAGCAGTGTCGTGACAGGGGGAAATTCACCC.